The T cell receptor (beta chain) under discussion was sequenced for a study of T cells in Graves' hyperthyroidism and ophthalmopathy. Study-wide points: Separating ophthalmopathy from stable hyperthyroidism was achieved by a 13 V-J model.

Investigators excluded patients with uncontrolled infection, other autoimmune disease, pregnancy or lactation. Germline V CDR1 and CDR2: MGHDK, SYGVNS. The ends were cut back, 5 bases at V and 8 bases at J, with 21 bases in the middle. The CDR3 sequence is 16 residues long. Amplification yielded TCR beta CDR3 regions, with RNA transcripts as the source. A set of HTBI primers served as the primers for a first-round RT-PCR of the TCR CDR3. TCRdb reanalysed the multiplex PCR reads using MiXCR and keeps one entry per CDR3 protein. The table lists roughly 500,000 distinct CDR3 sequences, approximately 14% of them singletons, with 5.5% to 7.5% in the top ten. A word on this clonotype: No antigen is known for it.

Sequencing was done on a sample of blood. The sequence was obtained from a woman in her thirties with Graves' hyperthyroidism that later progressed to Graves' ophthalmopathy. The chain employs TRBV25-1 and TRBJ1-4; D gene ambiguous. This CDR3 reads CASSKLSGIVEEKLFF. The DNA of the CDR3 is TGTGCCAGCAGTAAGCTAAGCGGCATTGTGGAAGAAAAACTGTTTTTT.